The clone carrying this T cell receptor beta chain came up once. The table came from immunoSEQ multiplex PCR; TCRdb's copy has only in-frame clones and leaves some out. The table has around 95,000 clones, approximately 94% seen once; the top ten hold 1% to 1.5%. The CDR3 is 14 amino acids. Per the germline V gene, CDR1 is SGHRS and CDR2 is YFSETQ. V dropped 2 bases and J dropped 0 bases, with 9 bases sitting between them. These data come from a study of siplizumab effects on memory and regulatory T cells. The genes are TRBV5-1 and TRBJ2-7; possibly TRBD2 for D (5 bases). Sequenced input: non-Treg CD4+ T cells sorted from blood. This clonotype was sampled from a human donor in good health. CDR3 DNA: TGCGCCAGCAGCTTATCCGGGGACTCCTACGAGCAGTACTTC. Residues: CASSLSGDSYEQYF.